This passage covers 22 T cell receptor beta chains from one sample sequenced in a study of blood T cell repertoires in COVID-19 (dated by TCRdb to 2018 to 2021). Libraries were built with the immunoSEQ multiplex PCR assay. Held by TCRdb, this immuneACCESS table contains in-frame sequences only and omits some clones. Under half of the omission traces to an unresolved V gene where checked; the cause of the rest is unknown. Here the sample has roughly 84,000 clones; 80% occur a single time. Of the sample, about 11% is held by the ten largest clones. Material: peripheral blood. The receptors here all came from a middle-aged woman with active or convalescent COVID-19.

The rearrangement joins TRBV12-5 to TRBJ1-1, with 7 bases fitting TRBD1. The V segment lost 1 base and the J segment 12 bases; nucleotides outside the gene matches: 8. This CDR3 spans 13 amino acids. Germline V gene data show CDR1 as LGHNT and CDR2 as FRNRAP. CDR3 in DNA: TGTGCTAGTGGTTTGGGACAGGGAGGACCATCTTTCTTT. It translates to CASGLGQGGPSFF.

This sequence joins TRBV10-3 and TRBJ1-2; maybe TRBD1 (5 bases). This CDR3 spans 13 amino acids. Germline loops: CDR1 ENHRY, CDR2 SYGVKD. V was trimmed by 11 bases and J by 2 bases, leaving 15 bases between them. The CDR3 is CAFSPGENYGYTF. CDR3 bases: TGTGCCTTTTCCCCGGGGGAGAACTATGGCTACACCTTC.

The chain employs TRBV20-1 and TRBJ2-7; D gene uncertain. Germline V gives CDR1 DFQATT, CDR2 SNEGSKA (reference sequence). The V gene lost 5 bases and the J gene lost 1 base, with 6 bases spanning the gap. The CDR3 spans 11 residues. The CDR3, as DNA: TGCAGTGCTGCACTATCCTACGAGCAGTACTTC. Encoded protein: CSAALSYEQYF.

This chain uses TRBV29-1 with TRBJ2-7; 7 bases are shared with TRBD1. Germline V gives CDR1 SQVTM, CDR2 ANQGSEA. The V segment lost 6 bases and the J segment 9 bases; nucleotides outside the gene matches: 14. This CDR3 is built from 13 residues. The CDR3 coding sequence is TGCAGCGTGGGGACAGACAATTTTTCTGGGCAGTACTTC. Encoded protein: CSVGTDNFSGQYF.

The chain links TRBV4-1 to TRBJ2-1, with 12 bases matching TRBD2. Losses at the gene ends were 5 bases for V and 8 bases for J; bases not matched to a gene: 7. Germline V gives CDR1 MGHRA, CDR2 YSYEKL. This CDR3 has 15 amino acids. This chain's CDR3 is CASSKTSGGRDEQFF. In DNA form, the CDR3 reads TGCGCCAGCAGCAAAACTAGCGGGGGGAGGGATGAGCAGTTCTTC.

This clone turned up a few times. The CDR3 DNA is TGTGCCACGGGGGGGACACAAGAGACCCAGTACTTC. Protein: CATGGTQETQYF. V is TRBV2 and J is TRBJ2-5; 8 bases match TRBD2. This CDR3 region has 12 residues. Germline V CDR1 and CDR2: SNHLY, FYNNEI. J lost 2 bases, V lost 10 bases, and 3 bases had no gene match. Supplemented by reference TRBV2 and TRBJ2-5, the full variable domain reads EPEVTQTPSHQVTQMGQEVILRCVPISNHLYFYWYRQILGQKVEFLVSFYNNEISEKSEIFDDQFSVERPDGSNFTLKIRSTKLEDSAMYFCATGGTQETQYFGPGTRLLVL.

This clone was recorded a few times. The sample carries other DNA sequences with the same CDR3. The chain couples TRBV19 to TRBJ1-1; D might be TRBD1 (6 bases). Trimming shortened V by 5 bases and J by 4 bases, and 11 bases separated the two germline ends. This CDR3 comprises 13 residues. Per the germline V gene, CDR1 is LNHDA and CDR2 is SQIVND (reference sequence). CDR3 bases: TGTGCCAGTAGTCCCACAGGGCGCACTGAAGCTTTCTTT. The encoded protein is CASSPTGRTEAFF.

The chain carries TRBV18 and TRBJ1-2, with D uncertain. V lost 3 bases and J lost 8, with 7 bases in between. Germline loops: CDR1 KGHSH, CDR2 LQKENI. The CDR3 contains 11 residues. This CDR3 is CASSPDKGYTF. The CDR3 DNA sequence: TGTGCCAGCTCACCCGACAAGGGCTACACCTTC.

The chain uses TRBV28 and TRBJ1-4, with D perhaps matching TRBD1 (6 bases). V gave up 5 bases and J gave up 2 bases, with 12 bases separating them. From germline, CDR1 is MDHEN and CDR2 SYDVKM. The CDR3 contains 15 residues. Here the CDR3 DNA reads TGTGCCAGCAGTACCAGGGGCCCCACTAATGAAAAACTGTTTTTT. Translating gives CASSTRGPTNEKLFF.

V and J are TRBV4-3 and TRBJ2-3; weak D call: TRBD2 (6 bases). The CDR3 has 17 amino acids. V gave up 3 bases and J gave up 0 bases, with 16 bases separating them. Germline CDR1 is LGHNA and CDR2 is YSLEER. CDR3 residues: CASSQHLPGVSTDTQYF. The CDR3 DNA follows: TGCGCCAGCAGCCAGCACTTACCGGGGGTTAGCACAGATACGCAGTATTTT.

The chain couples TRBV5-6 to TRBJ1-1, with TRBD1 identical over 10 bases. From germline, CDR1 is SGHDT and CDR2 YYEEEE. The CDR3 has 14 amino acids. Trimming cost V 4 bases and J 3 bases; bases outside gene matches: 3. This CDR3 is CASSRTGGYTEAFF. CDR3 in DNA: TGTGCCAGCAGCCGGACAGGGGGTTACACTGAAGCTTTCTTT.

The chain couples TRBV6-5 to TRBJ2-2; the D gene is possibly TRBD1 (7 bases). Looked up from germline, CDR1 is MNHEY and CDR2 is SVGAGI. The CDR3 totals 15 residues. Trimming pared 4 bases from V and 7 bases from J, leaving 16 bases between. CDR3 coding DNA: TGTGCCAGCAGTTTCGGCTCCCAGGGGGGCGGGGAGCTGTTTTTT. The encoded protein is CASSFGSQGGGELFF.

CDR3 nucleotides: TGCGCCAGCAGTGAACAGGGGAGCTCTGGAAACACCATATATTTT. This translates into CASSEQGSSGNTIYF. This rearrangement joins TRBV5-1 to TRBJ1-3; 7 bases line up with TRBD1. V lost 5 bases and J lost 0; bases outside the gene matches: 5. CDR3 length: 15 residues. From germline, CDR1 is SGHRS and CDR2 YFSETQ.

The chain uses TRBV24-1 and TRBJ2-7; 8 nucleotides line up with TRBD1. Germline CDR1 reads KGHDR; CDR2 reads SFDVKD. V was clipped by 6 bases and J by 6 bases; unmatched bases: 9. There are 14 residues in the CDR3. In DNA, the CDR3 is TGTGCCACCAGTATAACAGGGGGTAGTGGCGAGCAGTACTTC. As protein: CATSITGGSGEQYF.

This clone was seen a single time. The chain joins TRBV5-1 to TRBJ2-3; possible D gene TRBD1, 5 bases. The V and J ends lost 0 bases and 4 bases respectively, with 9 bases between them. The germline V gene encodes CDR1 SGHRS and CDR2 YFSETQ. CDR3 length: 14 residues. The CDR3 DNA follows: TGCGCCAGCAGCTTGGCCCTAGGGGCAGATACGCAGTATTTT. Translating gives CASSLALGADTQYF.

The CDR3 spells CASSLDGYGNQPQHF. CDR3 DNA sequence: TGTGCCAGCAGCTTAGACGGTTATGGCAATCAGCCCCAGCATTTT. The chain employs TRBV11-1 and TRBJ1-5; D unclear. V was pared by 1 base and J by 2 bases, with 9 bases between. CDR1 is SGHAT and CDR2 is FQDESV in the germline V gene (reference sequence). The CDR3 is made up of 15 amino acids.

The rearrangement links TRBV29-1 to TRBJ2-4, with 7 nucleotides matching TRBD2. Germline trimming cut 7 bases from V and 8 bases from J; bases unmatched to any gene: 11. The CDR3 is 13 residues long. Germline CDR1 is SQVTM and CDR2 is ANQGSEA. The CDR3 coding sequence is TGCAGCGGGTGGGGGGGAGAATGGGACATTCAGTACTTC. It specifies CSGWGGEWDIQYF.

This clone was counted a few times. This chain connects TRBV6-5 to TRBJ1-3; the D gene is possibly TRBD1 (5 bases). CDR3 length equals 14 residues. In germline, CDR1 is MNHEY, CDR2 SVGAGI. The V end lost 7 bases, the J end lost 0 bases, and 10 bases lay between the germline ends. The DNA of the CDR3 is TGTGCCAGCACAGGGCTTCTCTCTGGAAACACCATATATTTT. It specifies CASTGLLSGNTIYF.

The V call is TRBV18, the J call TRBJ1-2, with D perhaps TRBD1 (6 bases). Germline V gene lookup returns CDR1 KGHSH and CDR2 LQKENI. The CDR3 is 14 residues long. Trimming stripped 6 bases from V and 4 bases from J, with 15 bases between. The chain's CDR3 is CASSPGQGSYGYTF. CDR3 nucleotides: TGTGCCAGCTCCCCGGGGCAGGGGAGCTATGGCTACACCTTC.

The J gene is TRBJ1-2, the V gene TRBV6-5, with a tentative D call TRBD1 (5 bases). Trimming took 1 base from V and 4 from J, leaving 10 bases between them. Germline V gives CDR1 MNHEY, CDR2 SVGAGI. The CDR3 is 14 amino acids. CDR3 loop: CASSYLAGPYGYTF. The CDR3 bases are TGTGCCAGCAGTTACTTGGCAGGGCCCTATGGCTACACCTTC.

The rearrangement links TRBV19 to TRBJ2-7; D might be TRBD2 (6 bases). CDR1 LNHDA and CDR2 SQIVND come from the germline V gene (reference sequence). Trimming shortened V by 3 bases and J by 3 bases, and 12 bases separated the two germline ends. This CDR3 is 14 amino acids long. CDR3 region: CASSIGRGGYEQYF. In DNA, the CDR3 is TGTGCCAGTAGTATCGGACGGGGAGGCTACGAGCAGTACTTC.

The chain is built from TRBV15 and TRBJ1-2; D is unresolved. The CDR3 covers 13 residues. Trimming removed 5 bases from V and 1 base from J, with 8 bases in between. Germline CDR1 is LNHNV and CDR2 is YYDKDF (reference sequence). The CDR3: CATSPRVNYGYTF. CDR3 nucleotides: TGTGCCACCAGCCCACGGGTTAACTATGGCTACACCTTC.